This T cell receptor beta chain was captured in a study of blood T cells in healthy people across ages (dated by TCRdb to between 2015 and 2017). Broadly, across the study: In model experiments, roughly one uniquely barcoded TCR beta cDNA molecule per two T cells was captured by template switching. Age-related changes in TCR beta repertoire diversity were measured in the study by deep sequencing normalized with unique cDNA molecular identifiers. Using the same blood draw, the study looked at two additional independent replicas of 1 million unique cDNA reads for two donors, one aged 18 to 30 and the other aged 80 or older. The donors were divided into four age groups: young (average about 15 years), middle-aged (approximately 39), aged (under 70) and long-lived (82). To avoid experimental bias, donors of different ages were randomly spread across the sequencing lanes. What the study reported, not specific to this receptor: The CMV infection status of donors was not known, potentially confounding age-related changes in expanded clonotypes. There was a strong correlation between observed TCR beta diversity and the percentage of naive T cells measured by flow cytometry. Estimates of total diversity based on one million sequenced T cells were regarded as lower bounds and as underestimates. Compared with the aged group, the long-lived group had more naive CD4+ T cells, fewer expanded clones and increased TCR diversity, suggesting age selection. Observed TCR beta diversity per million T cells fell roughly linearly with age, and a significant reduction was already apparent by age roughly 40. Since profiling was done on bulk unsorted PBMCs, naive and antigen-experienced compartments could not be conclusively compared.

Systemically healthy Caucasian individuals from Russia, 35 to 50 in total and aged about 6 to 100 years, were included as donors. Ten milliliters of peripheral blood were drawn from each donor into EDTA-treated Vacutainer tubes. Ficoll-Paque density-gradient centrifugation was used to isolate PBMCs, with at least 6.5 million per sample. Trizol reagent was used to extract total RNA from the PBMCs, yielding at least 6 micrograms per sample. The percentages of naive CD45RAhigh/CD27high T cells were determined by flow cytometry on a PBMC aliquot from every donor. V is pruned by 8 bases and J by 3 bases, leaving 9 bases of the junction without a gene match. The CDR3 measures 15 amino acids from cysteine to phenylalanine. The CDR3 DNA has 45 bases and is translated from base 1. Based on the germline V gene, the CDR1 and CDR2 sequences are LGHNA and YNFKEQ. The library was produced with 5' RACE. Sequenced using an Illumina HiSeq 2500. A second PCR of about 6 to 11 cycles was performed with a sample-barcoded 5' primer and a J-beta primer mix. A template-switch 5' adaptor carrying 12 random nucleotides introduced a unique molecular identifier onto each TCR beta cDNA molecule. Each sample yielded at least 2.5 million CDR3-containing paired-end reads. The Mint cDNA synthesis kit, primed by a TRBC-specific oligonucleotide, was used to synthesize first-strand cDNA from all RNA. Following uracil-DNA glycosylase treatment, all cDNA underwent a first 18-cycle PCR with the universal primers M1SS and BC2_uni_R. The study's processing was this. Each sample was normalized by randomly selecting 1 million high-quality reads, each carrying a distinct molecular identifier. Reads with shared molecular identifiers were discarded instead of being binned into consensus sequences. MiTCR, run with a Q25 quality threshold and the strictest error-elimination algorithm, handled CDR3 identification, clonotype clustering and error correction. A nonparametric unseen species model with Euler transformation was used to estimate a lower bound on total TCR beta diversity. TCRdb trimmed the raw reads at Q25, called clones with MiXCR and kept productive beta chains. Rows with one shared CDR3 protein collapse into an entry with the most common genes and DNA. These V and J calls originate from TCRdb's pipeline instead of the authors' own analysis. The sample data list 1,500,000 or so distinct CDR3 sequences, and approximately 63% of these were observed just once. 6.7% of the sample lies in the top ten.

The table lists this clonotype with a few counts. The antigen this receptor binds is unknown. No base quality values were provided; no much bigger clone lies one nucleotide off. The V gene is TRBV4-2 and the J gene is TRBJ2-7, with TRBD2 identical over 11 junction bases. The receptor's source is a man younger than 35 in good health. Specimen: blood. The CDR3 region has the sequence CASRNSGTSGYEQYF. The sequence in DNA is TGTGCCAGCCGGAACTCCGGGACTAGCGGCTACGAGCAGTACTTC.